These 26 T cell receptor beta chains share one sample of origin, sequenced in a study of blood T cell repertoires in COVID-19. Sequencing was performed with immunoSEQ multiplex PCR; in TCRdb, only in-frame clones are kept and a portion is missing. Of just over 650,000 clones in the sample, over 80% were seen once. Source material: peripheral blood. Receptor source: a woman under 30 with acute or convalescent COVID-19.

The rearrangement joins TRBV29-1 to TRBJ2-3, with a tentative D call TRBD1 (5 bases). Trimming pared 2 bases from V and 5 bases from J, leaving 17 bases between. The CDR3 length is 15 residues. Germline values: CDR1 SQVTM, CDR2 ANQGSEA. CDR3 DNA: TGCAGCGTTGAAAGGGTAAGGGGTCAAGGAGATACGCAGTATTTT. Translating gives CSVERVRGQGDTQYF.

The chain couples TRBV7-2 to TRBJ1-3; D may be TRBD1 (6 bases). The CDR3 is 14 amino acids. The ends were cut back, 0 bases at V and 4 bases at J, with 7 bases in the middle. Germline-derived CDR1 and CDR2 are SGHTA and FQGNSA. The CDR3 is CASSLAGAGNTIYF. In DNA form, the CDR3 reads TGTGCCAGCAGCTTAGCGGGGGCAGGAAACACCATATATTTT.

J is TRBJ1-2 and V is TRBV7-2; 8 bases agree with TRBD1. Germline CDR1 is SGHTA and CDR2 is FQGNSA. The junction had 11 bases not matched to a gene; V was cut back by 5 bases and J by 6 bases. The CDR3 spans 15 residues. CDR3 sequence (DNA): TGTGCCAGCAGCCCGAGAACGACAGGGGCCCATGGCTACACCTTC. It is translated as CASSPRTTGAHGYTF.

The V and J genes are TRBV30 and TRBJ1-1; tentative D call: TRBD1 (5 bases). This CDR3 has 13 amino acids. From germline, CDR1 is GTSNPN and CDR2 SVGIG (reference sequence). V was trimmed by 1 base and J by 3 bases, leaving 9 bases between them. The CDR3 reads CAWSGQGDTEAFF. In DNA form, the CDR3 reads TGTGCCTGGAGTGGACAAGGGGACACTGAAGCTTTCTTT.

This clone came up once. The V and J genes are TRBV9 and TRBJ2-7; 8 positions agree with TRBD1. From germline, CDR1 is SGDLS and CDR2 YYNGEE. This CDR3 is built from 14 residues. V gave up 1 base and J gave up 6 bases; unmatched junction bases: 6. The CDR3 spells CASSVTQGAGEQYF. The CDR3 DNA is TGTGCCAGCAGCGTAACCCAGGGGGCCGGCGAGCAGTACTTC.

The rearrangement uses TRBV9 and TRBJ2-5, with 10 bases lining up with TRBD2. The germline V gene encodes CDR1 SGDLS and CDR2 YYNGEE. J gave up 4 bases and V 2 bases, and 8 bases lay outside the gene matches. There are 16 residues in the CDR3. The CDR3, as DNA: TGTGCCAGCAGCGTGGATAGCGGGGGGAGGGCAGAGACCCAGTACTTC. Translating it yields CASSVDSGGRAETQYF.

The chain uses TRBV6-4 and TRBJ1-2; 8 bases fit TRBD1. The ends lost 5 bases at V and 8 bases at J; junction bases unmatched: 10. The germline CDR1 and CDR2 sequences are MRHNA and SNTAGT. This CDR3 region has 14 residues. The CDR3 spells CASSLAGGSTGYTF. The DNA for the CDR3 is TGTGCCAGCAGTTTAGCAGGGGGCTCCACGGGCTACACCTTC.

This chain joins TRBV6-5 and TRBJ1-1; 9 positions agree with TRBD1. With V trimmed by 4 bases and J by 7 bases, 10 bases remained unmatched. Germline assignment: CDR1 MNHEY and CDR2 SVGAGI. CDR3 length: 15 residues. This CDR3 reads CASSLNRGRTVEAFF. The CDR3 DNA reads as TGTGCCAGCAGTTTAAACAGGGGGCGAACCGTTGAAGCTTTCTTT.

The J gene is TRBJ1-6, the V gene TRBV2, with TRBD1 identical over 8 bases. Germline trimming cut 4 bases from V and 6 bases from J; bases unmatched to any gene: 8. The CDR3 totals 16 residues. Germline V gives CDR1 SNHLY, CDR2 FYNNEI. The CDR3 sequence: CASSVTGGEFNSPLHF. Written as DNA, the CDR3 is TGTGCCAGCAGTGTTACAGGGGGGGAATTTAATTCACCCCTCCACTTT.

V is TRBV27 and J is TRBJ2-4; TRBD2 matches 13 bases. V shed 0 bases and J 7 bases; nucleotides not matched to a gene: 6. The CDR3 is 17 residues long. Germline assignment: CDR1 MNHEY and CDR2 SMNVEV (reference sequence). Here the CDR3 DNA reads TGTGCCAGCAGTTTATCCTACAGACTAGCGGGGGGCAACATTCAGTACTTC. This gives the protein CASSLSYRLAGGNIQYF.

V gene TRBV11-2 combines with J gene TRBJ2-7, with a weak D call TRBD1 (6 bases). Germline CDR1 is SGHAT and CDR2 is FQNNGV. V was cut by 4 bases and J by 5 bases, with 12 bases left in between. This CDR3 spans 13 amino acids. The CDR3 loop reads CASSSQGYDEQYF. CDR3 bases: TGTGCCAGCAGCTCACAGGGTTACGACGAGCAGTACTTC.

The V gene is TRBV2, the J gene TRBJ1-1; 10 nucleotides align to TRBD1. The CDR3 contains 15 residues. The germline CDR1 and CDR2 sequences are SNHLY and FYNNEI. V lost 9 bases and J lost 2; bases outside the gene matches: 9. The CDR3 loop is CARDRGTIINTEAFF. The CDR3 nucleotides are TGTGCCAGGGACAGGGGGACTATAATAAACACTGAAGCTTTCTTT.

This clone was recorded once. The rearrangement joins TRBV3-1 (or the pseudogene TRBV3-2) to TRBJ1-1; D gene uncertain. Trimming shortened V by 4 bases and J by 4 bases, and 13 bases separated the two germline ends. There are 14 residues in the CDR3. The germline V gene has CDR1 LGHDT and CDR2 YNNKEL (reference sequence). The CDR3 protein is CASSPSGSSTEAFF. The CDR3 region has the DNA TGTGCCAGCAGCCCCTCGGGTAGTTCCACTGAAGCTTTCTTT.

This clone was seen once. The chain is built from TRBV18 and TRBJ2-5, with 16 bases lining up with TRBD2. V shed 2 bases, J shed 0 bases, and the junction held 6 bases outside the gene matches. The germline CDR1 and CDR2 sequences are KGHSH and LQKENI. The CDR3 length is 19 residues. CDR3 region: CASSPKKGLAGGNQETQYF. For the CDR3, the DNA is TGTGCCAGCTCACCAAAGAAGGGACTAGCGGGGGGGAACCAAGAGACCCAGTACTTC.

This rearrangement joins TRBV29-1 to TRBJ1-2; possibly TRBD1 for D (6 bases). Per germline, CDR1 SQVTM and CDR2 ANQGSEA. The germline V and J ends were trimmed by 3 bases and 6 bases, with 17 bases remaining between them. This CDR3 has 14 amino acids. The CDR3 DNA sequence: TGCAGCGTTGAGGGGGACACCACGGGCGATGGCTACACCTTC. Its protein is CSVEGDTTGDGYTF.

The chain employs TRBV10-3 and TRBJ1-6, with D perhaps matching TRBD1 (6 bases). Germline CDR1 ENHRY, CDR2 SYGVKD. CDR3 length: 14 residues. Deletions cut 6 bases from V and 8 bases from J, with 14 bases between. The CDR3 region is CAIRRGGLDSPLHF. The DNA for the CDR3 is TGTGCCATCAGGAGGGGGGGTTTGGATTCACCCCTCCACTTT.

CDR3 loop: CASSKYGLAGKCTDTQYF. In DNA form, the CDR3 reads TGTGCCAGCAGCAAGTATGGACTAGCGGGGAAGTGCACAGATACGCAGTATTTT. J is TRBJ2-3 and V is TRBV21-1; the DNA was not compared with TRBD2, the D call given in the table. TRBV21-1 is noted as a pseudogene. This CDR3 is built from 18 residues.

The rearrangement uses TRBV19 and TRBJ2-7; 10 bases map to TRBD2. The CDR3 contains 15 residues. The germline CDR1 and CDR2 sequences are LNHDA and SQIVND (reference sequence). V trimming: 1 base; J trimming: 5 bases; junction bases outside the gene matches: 5. The CDR3 region is CASSIGASGGHEQYF. In DNA, the CDR3 is TGTGCCAGTAGTATAGGTGCTAGCGGGGGTCACGAGCAGTACTTC.

J is TRBJ2-7 and V is TRBV27; the match to TRBD2 covers 7 bases. Trimming cost V 5 bases and J 6 bases; bases outside gene matches: 13. Per the germline V gene, CDR1 is MNHEY and CDR2 is SMNVEV (reference sequence). The CDR3 is made up of 15 amino acids. As DNA, the CDR3 is TGTGCCAGCAGTCCATTGGGAGGGGCGCCTGTCGAGCAGTACTTC. Amino acids: CASSPLGGAPVEQYF.

In the case of this clone: Other DNA sequences in the sample encode the same CDR3. V is TRBV6-5 and J is TRBJ1-1; D remains ambiguous. Between the trimmed V and J ends, which lost 4 bases and 5 bases, there was a span of 8 bases. The CDR3 sequence is 12 residues long. Germline assignment: CDR1 MNHEY and CDR2 SVGAGI. CDR3: CASSSLFTEAFF. CDR3 nucleotides: TGTGCCAGCAGTTCCCTGTTTACTGAAGCTTTCTTT.

This clone showed up just once. The V gene is TRBV3-1 (or the pseudogene TRBV3-2), the J gene TRBJ1-2; D is ambiguous. With 4 bases removed from V and 3 bases from J, the gap between germline ends came to 12 bases. The CDR3 consists of 14 residues. The germline V gene encodes CDR1 LGHDT and CDR2 YNNKEL (reference sequence). As DNA, the CDR3 is TGTGCCAGCAGCCCCTTAGGCCGGGACTATGGCTACACCTTC. Amino acids: CASSPLGRDYGYTF.

The chain has TRBV9 and TRBJ1-6, with D possibly matching TRBD1 (5 bases). The CDR3 consists of 15 residues. Germline V gene lookup returns CDR1 SGDLS and CDR2 YYNGEE. With 3 bases removed from V and 4 bases from J, the gap between germline ends came to 11 bases. The CDR3 loop reads CASSAVQGYNSPLHF. The CDR3 DNA reads TGTGCCAGCAGCGCCGTCCAGGGTTATAATTCACCCCTCCACTTT.

V and J are TRBV9 and TRBJ2-7, with TRBD2 identical over 9 bases. The CDR3 covers 13 residues. V gave up 5 bases and J gave up 1 base; unmatched junction bases: 1. Germline values: CDR1 SGDLS, CDR2 YYNGEE. The CDR3 reads CASSSGSSYEQYF. CDR3 coding DNA: TGTGCCAGCAGTAGCGGGAGTTCCTACGAGCAGTACTTC.

The chain carries TRBV28 and TRBJ1-2; D call uncertain. Trimming pared 3 bases from V and 5 bases from J, leaving 16 bases between. Germline V gene data show CDR1 as MDHEN and CDR2 as SYDVKM. CDR3 length equals 15 residues. This CDR3 reads CASSFEGRREYGYTF. CDR3 DNA: TGTGCCAGCAGTTTTGAGGGCCGGAGGGAGTATGGCTACACCTTC.

The chain links TRBV15 to TRBJ1-6, with D possibly matching TRBD1 (6 bases). V gave up 4 bases and J gave up 8 bases, with 12 bases separating them. This CDR3 is 14 amino acids long. Germline V CDR1 and CDR2: LNHNV, YYDKDF (reference sequence). DNA for the CDR3: TGTGCCACCAGCAAGGACAGACGTGATTCACCCCTCCACTTT. This codes for CATSKDRRDSPLHF.

The gene calls are TRBV5-4 and TRBJ1-4; 7 bases align to TRBD1. This CDR3 contains 15 residues. The V gene's germline CDR1 is SGHNT and CDR2 YYREEE (reference sequence). The V segment lost 3 bases and the J segment 7 bases; nucleotides outside the gene matches: 9. Here the CDR3 DNA reads TGTGCCAGCAGCTCAAGGACAGGTGGGGGTGAAAAACTGTTTTTT. Translating gives CASSSRTGGGEKLFF.